The present TCR beta chain was sequenced within a study of cytomegalovirus exposure and HLA in healthy donors. The CDR3 is made up of 13 amino acids. The V end lost 5 bases, the J end lost 11 bases, and 18 bases lay between the germline ends. Germline values: CDR1 MDHEN, CDR2 SYDVKM. PCR primers comprised 60 Vbeta and 13 Jbeta primers. Sequencing used immunoSEQ multiplex PCR; TCRdb keeps in-frame clones, though not all of them. The data hold 150,000 to 160,000 clones, with 82% observed a single time. The clonotype comes from a woman between 45 and 65 years old in good health and CMV-seropositive. The V call is TRBV28, the J call TRBJ1-1; D ambiguous. The specimen was PBMCs. The CDR3 sequence is CASSLRIVGGAFF. The CDR3 coding sequence is TGTGCCAGCAGTCTGAGGATCGTCGGAGGCGCTTTCTTT.